Reported below is one T cell receptor beta chain. Study processing details: The study's classifier, a distant-metastasis tool for papillary thyroid cancer, was built using CDR3 differences across clinicopathological groups. TCRdb recomputed clones from the PCR reads via MiXCR. The V and J calls and clone size are TCRdb's, not the authors'. The sample yields about 38,000 clones, roughly half seen once. No treatment had been given to any patient before thyroid surgery. The source of the sample is a study of metastatic and nonmetastatic thyroid tumors. Study-wide background: Repertoires were compared across blood and tumor or nodule tissue from malignant and benign thyroid patients.

The length of the CDR3 is 13 residues. V dropped 3 bases and J dropped 5 bases, with 11 bases sitting between them. Germline CDR1 reads KGHSH; CDR2 reads LQKENI. Source material: tumor tissue. The rearrangement uses TRBV18 and TRBJ2-7; maybe TRBD1 (6 bases). This clonotype was obtained from a male donor with papillary thyroid cancer or a benign thyroid nodule (not recorded which). Some clones in this sample may be carry-over from other donors' samples. The CDR3 protein is CASSPNRVNEQYF. CDR3 nucleotide sequence: TGTGCCAGCTCACCGAACAGGGTGAACGAGCAGTACTTC.